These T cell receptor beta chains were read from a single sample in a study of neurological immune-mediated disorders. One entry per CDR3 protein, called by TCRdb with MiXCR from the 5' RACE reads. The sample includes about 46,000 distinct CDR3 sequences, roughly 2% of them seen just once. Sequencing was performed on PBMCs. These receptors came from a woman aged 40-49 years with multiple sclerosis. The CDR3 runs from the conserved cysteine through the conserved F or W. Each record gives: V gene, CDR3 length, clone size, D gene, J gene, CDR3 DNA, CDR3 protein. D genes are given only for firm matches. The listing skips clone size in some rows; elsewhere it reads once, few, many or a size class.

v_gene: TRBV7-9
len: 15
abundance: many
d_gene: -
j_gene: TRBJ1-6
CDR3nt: TGTGCCAGCAGCTCCGGGACACCTTATAATTCACCCCTCCACTTT
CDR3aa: CASSSGTPYNSPLHF

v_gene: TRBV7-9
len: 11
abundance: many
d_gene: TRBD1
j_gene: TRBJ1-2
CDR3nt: TGTGCCAGCAGCCGGGACAGCAGCTACACCTTC
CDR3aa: CASSRDSSYTF

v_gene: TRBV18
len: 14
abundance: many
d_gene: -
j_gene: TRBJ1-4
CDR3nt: TGTGCCAGCTCACCGCAGGGGATACGGGAAAAACTGTTTTTT
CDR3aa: CASSPQGIREKLFF

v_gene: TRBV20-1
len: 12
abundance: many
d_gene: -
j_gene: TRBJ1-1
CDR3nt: TGCAGTGCTCCCTCGATCGGCACTGAAGCTTTCTTT
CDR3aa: CSAPSIGTEAFF

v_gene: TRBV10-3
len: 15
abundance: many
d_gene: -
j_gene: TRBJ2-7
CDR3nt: TGTGCCATCAGTGGAGTAGGGGATCGGTTGAACGAGCAGTACTTC
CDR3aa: CAISGVGDRLNEQYF

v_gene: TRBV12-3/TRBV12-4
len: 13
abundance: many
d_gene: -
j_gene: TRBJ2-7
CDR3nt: TGTGCCAGCAGTGGCAGTAGCTCCTACGAGCAGTACTTC
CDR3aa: CASSGSSSYEQYF

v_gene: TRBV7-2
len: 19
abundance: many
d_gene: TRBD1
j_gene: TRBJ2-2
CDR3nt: TGTGCCAGCAGCACCCGACCGGGACAGGGGCAGGTGAACACCGGGGAGCTGTTTTTT
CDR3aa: CASSTRPGQGQVNTGELFF

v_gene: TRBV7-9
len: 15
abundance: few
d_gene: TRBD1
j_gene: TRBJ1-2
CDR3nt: TGTGCCAGCAGCTTCCTCGGACAGGGGATCATGGGCTACACCTTC
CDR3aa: CASSFLGQGIMGYTF

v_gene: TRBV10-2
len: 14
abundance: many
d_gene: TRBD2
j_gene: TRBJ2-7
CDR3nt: TGCGCCAGCATGGTGGCGGGGGGGGGCTACGAGCAGTACTTC
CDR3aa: CASMVAGGGYEQYF

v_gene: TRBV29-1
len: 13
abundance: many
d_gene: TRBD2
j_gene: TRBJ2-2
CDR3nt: TGCAGCGGGGGACTATCGAACACCGGGGAGCTGTTTTTT
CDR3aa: CSGGLSNTGELFF

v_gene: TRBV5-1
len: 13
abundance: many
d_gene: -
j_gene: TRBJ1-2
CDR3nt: TGCGCCAGCAGCCCCGACAGAAACTATGGCTACACCTTC
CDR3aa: CASSPDRNYGYTF

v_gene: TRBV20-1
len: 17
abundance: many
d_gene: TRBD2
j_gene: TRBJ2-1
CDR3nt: TGCAGTGCTAGCCTCGCGGGGGGGCATATTATGGTCAATGAGCAGTTCTTC
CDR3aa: CSASLAGGHIMVNEQFF

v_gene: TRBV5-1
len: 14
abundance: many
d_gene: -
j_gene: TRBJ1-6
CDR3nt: TGCGCCAGCAGCTTACAGGGCTTTGGTTCACCCCTCCACTTT
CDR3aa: CASSLQGFGSPLHF

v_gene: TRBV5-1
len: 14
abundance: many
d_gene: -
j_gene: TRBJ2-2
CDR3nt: TGCGCCAGCAGCTTGGCCACAAAGATCGGGGAGCTGTTTTTT
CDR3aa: CASSLATKIGELFF

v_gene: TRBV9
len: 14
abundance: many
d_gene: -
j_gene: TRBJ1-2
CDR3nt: TGTGCCAGCAGCCCCCGGAGCGGTGGCTATGGCTACACCTTC
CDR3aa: CASSPRSGGYGYTF

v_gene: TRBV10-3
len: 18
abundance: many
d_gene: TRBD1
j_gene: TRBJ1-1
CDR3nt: TGTGCCATCAGTGAGGGAATATGGGCAGGGGGCGTGAACACTGAAGCTTTCTTT
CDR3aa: CAISEGIWAGGVNTEAFF

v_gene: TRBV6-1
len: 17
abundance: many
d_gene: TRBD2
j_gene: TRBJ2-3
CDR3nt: TGTGCCAGCAGTGAAAGTTACGGTACTAGCGGGGGCAATACGCAGTATTTT
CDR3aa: CASSESYGTSGGNTQYF

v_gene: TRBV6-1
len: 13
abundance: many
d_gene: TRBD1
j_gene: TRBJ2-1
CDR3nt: TGTGCCAGCAGGGGACAGGGATTCCATGAGCAGTTCTTC
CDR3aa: CASRGQGFHEQFF

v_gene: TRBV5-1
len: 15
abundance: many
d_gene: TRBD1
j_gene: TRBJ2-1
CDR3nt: TGCGCCAGCAGCTTGGAGACAGGGCCCTACAATGAGCAGTTCTTC
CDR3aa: CASSLETGPYNEQFF

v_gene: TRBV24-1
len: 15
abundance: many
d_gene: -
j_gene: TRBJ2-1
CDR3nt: TGTGCCACCAGTGACCCTAGAAAGGGAAAGGATGAGCAGTTCTTC
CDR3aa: CATSDPRKGKDEQFF

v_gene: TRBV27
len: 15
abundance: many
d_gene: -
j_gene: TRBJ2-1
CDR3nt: TGTGCCAGCAGTTTAATTACGAGCTCCTACAATGAGCAGTTCTTC
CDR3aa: CASSLITSSYNEQFF

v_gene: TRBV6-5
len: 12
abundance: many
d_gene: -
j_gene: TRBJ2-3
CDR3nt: TGTGCCAGCAGTAGTCCGGGACACACGCAGTATTTT
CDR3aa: CASSSPGHTQYF

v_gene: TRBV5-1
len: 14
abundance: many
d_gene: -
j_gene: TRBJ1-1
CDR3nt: TGCGCCAGCAGCCCCCTGACAGTTAACACTGAAGCTTTCTTT
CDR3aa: CASSPLTVNTEAFF

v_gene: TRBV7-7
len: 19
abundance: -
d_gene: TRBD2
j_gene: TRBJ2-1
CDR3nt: TGTGCCAGCAGCCCCCTGAGGACTAGCGGGGGGGGCTCCTACAATGAGCAGTTCTTC
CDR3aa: CASSPLRTSGGGSYNEQFF

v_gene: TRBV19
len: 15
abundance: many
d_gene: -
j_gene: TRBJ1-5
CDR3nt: TGTGCCAGTAGTATAGCTTCCGAACCCAATCAGCCCCAGCATTTT
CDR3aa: CASSIASEPNQPQHF